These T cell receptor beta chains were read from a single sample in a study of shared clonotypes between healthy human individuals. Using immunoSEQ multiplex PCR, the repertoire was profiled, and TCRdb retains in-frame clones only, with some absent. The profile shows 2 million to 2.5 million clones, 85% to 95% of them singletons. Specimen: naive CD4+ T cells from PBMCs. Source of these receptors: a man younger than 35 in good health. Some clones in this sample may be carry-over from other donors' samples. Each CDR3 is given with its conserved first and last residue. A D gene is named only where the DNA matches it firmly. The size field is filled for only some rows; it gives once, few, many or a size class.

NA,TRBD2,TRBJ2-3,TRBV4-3,CASSQETLAGVGDTQYF,TGCGCCAGCAGCCAAGAGACCCTAGCGGGAGTAGGAGATACGCAGTATTTT
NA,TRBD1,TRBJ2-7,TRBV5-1,CASRETGGYEQYF,TGCGCCAGCAGGGAGACAGGGGGCTACGAGCAGTACTTC
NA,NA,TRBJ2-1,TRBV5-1,CASSLEQEGNEQFF,TGCGCCAGCAGCTTGGAACAGGAGGGCAATGAGCAGTTCTTC
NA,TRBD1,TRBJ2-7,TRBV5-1,CASSSPGTGAYEQYF,TGCGCCAGCAGCTCGCCCGGGACAGGGGCCTACGAGCAGTACTTC
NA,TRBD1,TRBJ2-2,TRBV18,CASSLDRGANTGELFF,TGTGCCAGCTCCCTCGACAGGGGCGCGAACACCGGGGAGCTGTTTTTT
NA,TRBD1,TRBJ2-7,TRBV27,CASSLNGDSYEQYF,TGTGCCAGCAGTTTGAACGGGGACAGCTACGAGCAGTACTTC
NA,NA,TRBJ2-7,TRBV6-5,CASSSFPRVLSYEQYF,TGTGCCAGCAGTTCCTTCCCCCGGGTCCTCTCCTACGAGCAGTACTTC
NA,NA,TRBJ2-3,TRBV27,CASSFSGYDTQYF,TGTGCCAGCAGTTTCTCCGGGTATGATACGCAGTATTTT
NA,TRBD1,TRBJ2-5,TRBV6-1,CASSEALGTGGETQYF,TGTGCCAGCAGTGAAGCGCTAGGGACAGGGGGAGAGACCCAGTACTTC
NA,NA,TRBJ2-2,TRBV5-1,CASSVIRSNTGELFF,TGCGCCAGCAGCGTCATCAGATCGAACACCGGGGAGCTGTTTTTT
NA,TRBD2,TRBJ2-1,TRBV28,CASRRLAGANEQFF,TGTGCCAGCAGGCGACTAGCGGGAGCCAATGAGCAGTTCTTC
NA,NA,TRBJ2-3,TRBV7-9,CASNGDLRTDTQYF,TGTGCCAGCAATGGAGATCTGAGAACAGATACGCAGTATTTT
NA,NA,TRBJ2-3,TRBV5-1,CASSFVLGTDTQYF,TGCGCCAGCAGCTTCGTACTAGGCACAGATACGCAGTATTTT
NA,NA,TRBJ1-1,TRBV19,CASSMSAGPPNTEAFF,TGTGCCAGTAGTATGTCGGCAGGGCCTCCGAACACTGAAGCTTTCTTT
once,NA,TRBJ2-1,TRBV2,CASSDLRYNEQFF,TGTGCCAGCAGTGATCTTCGATACAATGAGCAGTTCTTC
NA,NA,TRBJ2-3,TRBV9,CASSDRTGTDTQYF,TGTGCCAGCAGCGACCGGACAGGCACAGATACGCAGTATTTT
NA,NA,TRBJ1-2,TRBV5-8,CASRKSNYGYTF,TGTGCCAGCAGGAAATCTAACTATGGCTACACCTTC
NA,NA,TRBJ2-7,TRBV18,CASSPPSAYEQYF,TGTGCCAGCTCACCTCCCTCGGCCTACGAGCAGTACTTC
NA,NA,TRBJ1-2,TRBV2,CASSERFGSQIYGYTF,TGTGCCAGCAGTGAACGGTTTGGCAGCCAAATCTATGGCTACACCTTC
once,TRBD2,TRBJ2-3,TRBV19,CASSIQTSGGDTQYF,TGTGCCAGTAGTATCCAGACTAGCGGGGGGGATACGCAGTATTTT
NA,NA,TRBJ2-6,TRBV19,CAGSSDRSGANVLTF,TGTGCCGGGAGCAGTGACCGTTCTGGGGCCAACGTCCTGACTTTC
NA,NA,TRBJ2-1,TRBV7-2,CASSSDRGSYNEQFF,TGTGCCAGCAGCTCCGATAGGGGCTCCTACAATGAGCAGTTCTTC